The source of this TCR beta chain is a study of blood T cell repertoires in COVID-19. The length of the CDR3 is 18 residues. V gave up 1 base and J gave up 7 bases, with 21 bases separating them. Germline V gives CDR1 SGHRS, CDR2 YFSETQ. Profiled with immunoSEQ multiplex PCR; TCRdb holds only in-frame clones, not every one. The sample includes around 180,000 clones, 88% of them seen just once. Sample: peripheral blood. The rearrangement joins TRBV5-1 to TRBJ1-6; D gene unclear. This clonotype was sampled from a man in his 60s with acute or convalescent COVID-19. CDR3 sequence (DNA): TGCGCCAGCAGCTTGAGGGAGCCAAATTCGGTTACCAATTCACCCCTCCACTTT. Translating it yields CASSLREPNSVTNSPLHF.